This T cell receptor beta chain was retrieved from a study of blood T cells in healthy people across ages. Roughly 10 milliliters of peripheral blood were drawn from each donor. A note on this clonotype: One end of the junction fails to match germline, which may point to a read error.

Alongside a J-beta primer mix, a sample-barcoded 5' primer served in a second PCR lasting roughly 6 to 12 cycles. TCRdb re-called the 5' RACE reads through MiXCR, storing one row per CDR3 protein. The sample has some 1.4 million distinct CDR3 sequences, 42% seen once. CDR1 is LGHDT, CDR2 YNNKEL, per germline (reference sequence). The CDR3 length is 14 residues. Sample: blood. This sequence originates from a woman aged 18-30 years in good health. This rearrangement joins TRBV3-1 to TRBJ1-2; TRBD1 matches 9 bases. The CDR3 region has the DNA TGTGCCAGCAACCAAACCGGGACAGGGTCCGGCTACACCTTC. It yields the protein CASNQTGTGSGYTF.